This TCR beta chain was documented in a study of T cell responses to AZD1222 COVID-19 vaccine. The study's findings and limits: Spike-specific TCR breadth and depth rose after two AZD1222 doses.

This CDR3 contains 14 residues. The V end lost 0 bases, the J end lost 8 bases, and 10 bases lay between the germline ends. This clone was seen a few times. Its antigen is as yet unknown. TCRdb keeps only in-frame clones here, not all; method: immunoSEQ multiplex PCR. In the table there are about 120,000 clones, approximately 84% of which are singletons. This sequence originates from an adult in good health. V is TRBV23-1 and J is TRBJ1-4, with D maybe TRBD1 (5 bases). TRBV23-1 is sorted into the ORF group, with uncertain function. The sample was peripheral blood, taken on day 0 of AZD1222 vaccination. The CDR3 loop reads CASSQSGGTEKLFF. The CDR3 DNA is TGCGCCAGCAGTCAATCGGGGGGGACCGAAAAACTGTTTTTT.